These T cell receptor beta chains were read from a single sample in a study of cytomegalovirus exposure and HLA in healthy donors. This table comes from immunoSEQ multiplex PCR, and its TCRdb copy is limited to in-frame clones, with some not included. This table has under 200,000 clones, around 78% appearing once. Sequenced: PBMCs. All receptors derive from a woman aged 25-40 years in good health and CMV-seropositive. Both conserved end residues are part of each CDR3. The D gene is left open where the match is weak. Clone size is shown for a subset of rows, as once, few, many or a class of expanded clone.

TRBD2	-	TRBJ2-1	TRBV5-4	TGTGCCAGCAGCTTGGGCTCCCAGCGGGGGAGCTCCTACAATGAGCAGTTCTTC	CASSLGSQRGSSYNEQFF
-	-	TRBJ2-7	TRBV7-2	TGTGCCAGCAGCGAAACGCTACCCTACGAGCAGTACTTC	CASSETLPYEQYF
TRBD1	once	TRBJ1-2	TRBV9	TGTGCCAGCAGCATCCGGGACAGCTTTAACTATGGCTACACCTTC	CASSIRDSFNYGYTF
TRBD1	-	TRBJ2-1	TRBV25-1	TGTGCCAGTCTTGACGAGGGGGCACTCTACAATGAGCAGTTCTTC	CASLDEGALYNEQFF
TRBD1	-	TRBJ2-7	TRBV6-6	TGTGCCAGCAGTTTTGGAGGACAGGGATACGAGCAGTACTTC	CASSFGGQGYEQYF
-	-	TRBJ2-1	TRBV7-7	TGTGCCAGCAGCCTCAGCTCCTACAATGAGCAGTTCTTC	CASSLSSYNEQFF
-	-	TRBJ2-1	TRBV14	TGTGCCAGCAAAACGGAGCGGGCCTACAATGAGCAGTTCTTC	CASKTERAYNEQFF
TRBD2	-	TRBJ2-7	TRBV10-3	TGTGCCATTGGAACTAGCGGAACCGGAGCGCCAGTTGCCGAGCAGTACTTC	CAIGTSGTGAPVAEQYF
-	few	TRBJ1-1	TRBV5-1	TGCGCCAGCAGCATGACAGGCATCACTGAAGCTTTCTTT	CASSMTGITEAFF
-	-	TRBJ2-7	TRBV27	TGTGCCAGCAGTCTAGACAGGACCTCCTACGAGCAGTACTTC	CASSLDRTSYEQYF
-	few	TRBJ1-1	TRBV2	TGTGCCAGCAGTGGGCGGGGCAGGAACACTGAAGCTTTCTTT	CASSGRGRNTEAFF
TRBD2	-	TRBJ2-1	TRBV5-1	TGCGCCAGCAGCTCCATCCTAGCGGGGGTATCCAATGAGCAGTTCTTC	CASSSILAGVSNEQFF
-	-	TRBJ2-1	TRBV11-2	TGTGCCAGCAGCTTAGATCGGCCCCTCCGGGGGGCGGTCTACAATGAGCAGTTCTTC	CASSLDRPLRGAVYNEQFF
TRBD2	-	TRBJ2-1	TRBV28	TGTGCCAGCATCCCCGTGACTAGCGAGGGTTACAATGAGCAGTTCTTC	CASIPVTSEGYNEQFF
-	few	TRBJ2-7	TRBV7-2	TGTGCCAGCAGCTTTCGTTCAGGGCCCTACGAGCAGTACTTC	CASSFRSGPYEQYF
-	-	TRBJ1-2	TRBV4-1	TGCGCCAGCAGCCAAGTCTCCTCAGCTAACTATGGCTACACCTTC	CASSQVSSANYGYTF
-	-	TRBJ1-1	TRBV5-1	TGCGCCAGCAGCTGGGCTTTGGTGGGCACTGAAGCTTTCTTT	CASSWALVGTEAFF
-	once	TRBJ2-7	TRBV5-4	TGTGCCAGCAGTTCCGGTTCTGAGAGAGTGGTATCCTACGAGCAGTACTTC	CASSSGSERVVSYEQYF
-	-	TRBJ2-7	TRBV6-6	TGTGCCAGCAGCCCAGGACAGAACTACGAGCAGTACTTC	CASSPGQNYEQYF
TRBD1	-	TRBJ1-3	TRBV5-1	TGCGCCAGCAGGACGACAGGGTTCTCTGGAAACACCATATATTTT	CASRTTGFSGNTIYF
TRBD2	once	TRBJ2-1	TRBV15	TGTGCCACCAGCAGAGATTTAGCGGGAGTACAGTTCTTC	CATSRDLAGVQFF
-	-	TRBJ1-2	TRBV7-9	TGTGCCAGCACCCCGACAGTTAACTATGGCTACACCTTC	CASTPTVNYGYTF
TRBD1	few	TRBJ1-1	TRBV27	TGTGCCAGCAGTCGGACAGGGGCCATGAACACTGAAGCTTTCTTT	CASSRTGAMNTEAFF
-	-	TRBJ1-5	TRBV5-1	TGCGCCAGCAGCCAGGACGGGAATAGCAATCAGCCCCAGCATTTT	CASSQDGNSNQPQHF
TRBD1	-	TRBJ2-1	TRBV6-5	TGTGCCAGCACCTTGGACAGGGGGGATGAGCAGTTCTTC	CASTLDRGDEQFF
-	-	TRBJ1-1	TRBV12-5	TGTGCTAGTGGTTTGGTCGGGGGTAACACTGAAGCTTTCTTT	CASGLVGGNTEAFF
-	-	TRBJ2-5	TRBV7-2	TGTGCCAGCAGCTCGGAAAGACTGCAAGAGACCCAGTACTTC	CASSSERLQETQYF
-	-	TRBJ2-6	TRBV5-1	TGCGCCAGCAGCGGGGGACACCGCTCTGGGGCCAACGTCCTGACTTTC	CASSGGHRSGANVLTF
-	-	TRBJ1-5	TRBV4-1	TGCGCCAGCAGCTCGGACTCGGCGGGTCAGCCCCAGCATTTT	CASSSDSAGQPQHF
TRBD1	-	TRBJ2-5	TRBV5-4	TGTGCCAGCAGCTTGGTTCAGGGGGCCGGAGAGACCCAGTACTTC	CASSLVQGAGETQYF
TRBD1	-	TRBJ1-1	TRBV30	TGTGCCTGGAGTGTCAAGACAGGGGGCACTGAAGCTTTCTTT	CAWSVKTGGTEAFF
-	-	TRBJ1-5	TRBV18	TGTGCCAGCTCACCACCCCGGGGTCAGCCCCAGCATTTT	CASSPPRGQPQHF
TRBD1	once	TRBJ1-4	TRBV7-2	TGTGCCAGCAGCTGGAGACAGGGTACTAATGAAAAACTGTTTTTT	CASSWRQGTNEKLFF
-	-	TRBJ1-2	TRBV7-9	TGTGCCAGCAGCTTATCTCGGGTCCCTAACTATGGCTACACCTTC	CASSLSRVPNYGYTF
-	-	TRBJ2-5	TRBV28	TGTGCCAGCAGTTCGACAGACCACCAAGAGACCCAGTACTTC	CASSSTDHQETQYF
-	-	TRBJ2-7	TRBV7-2	TGTGCCAGCAGCGGGACGCGGGGACCCTTGGGTGAGCAGTACTTC	CASSGTRGPLGEQYF